This T cell receptor (beta chain) was recorded in a study of CD8 T cells in ankylosing spondylitis. Scientists made TCR beta libraries using quantitative 5'-RACE with molecular barcodes. TCRdb called the 5' RACE reads again in MiXCR, with one record for every CDR3 protein. The repertoire consists of a few hundred thousand distinct CDR3 sequences, with about an eighth occurring once and the leading ten covering 6.8%. General study findings and limits: Existing reports had already noted some motif variants in reactive arthritis synovial fluid and blood. CD8+ by phenotype, disease-linked clones were relatively rare in peripheral blood. Characteristic of ankylosing spondylitis blood, it appeared, was a TCR beta motif comprising several highly homologous variants. Reportedly, disease-linked clones are significantly enriched in ankylosing spondylitis patients' matched synovial fluid.

This clonotype was seen a few times. Antigen specificity is unknown. Between the trimmed V and J ends, which lost 4 bases and 5 bases, there was a span of 14 bases. This CDR3 contains 14 residues. CDR1 SGHRS and CDR2 YFSETQ come from the germline V gene. V and J are TRBV5-1 and TRBJ2-3, with D possibly being TRBD2 (6 bases). This clonotype originated in a male donor with ankylosing spondylitis. Sequencing was carried out using blood, either unsorted or a sorted T cell fraction (not recorded which). The CDR3: CASSPPSDGDTQYF. CDR3 DNA: TGCGCCAGCAGCCCGCCTAGCGATGGAGATACGCAGTATTTT. Full variable domain (outside the CDR3, taken from reference TRBV5-1 and TRBJ2-3): KAGVTQTPRYLIKTRGQQVTLSCSPISGHRSVSWYQQTPGQGLQFLFEYFSETQRNKGNFPGRFSGRQFSNSRSEMNVSTLELGDSALYLCASSPPSDGDTQYFGPGTRLTVL.